The rows below give T cell receptor beta chains drawn from one sample of a study of blood T cell repertoires in COVID-19. Clones were read by immunoSEQ multiplex PCR, and TCRdb kept only the in-frame ones, dropping some. The sample consists of hundreds of thousands of clones, about 85% of them appearing once. Sequencing was performed on peripheral blood. The receptors stem from a man aged 18-30 years with active or convalescent COVID-19. CDR3s include the opening cysteine and the closing phenylalanine or tryptophan. D genes are given only for firm matches. The size field is filled for only some rows; it gives once, few, many or a size class.

j_gene,abundance,v_gene,len,d_gene,CDR3aa,CDR3nt
TRBJ2-7,.,TRBV11-2,18,TRBD2,CASSPGGLRGRPFYEQYF,TGTGCCAGCAGCCCGGGGGGCCTTCGCGGGAGGCCTTTTTACGAGCAGTACTTC
TRBJ2-2,.,TRBV28,13,.,CASSLGEPGELFF,TGTGCCAGCAGTTTAGGGGAGCCCGGGGAGCTGTTTTTT
TRBJ2-2,.,TRBV11-2,16,.,CASSTGQSPRTGELFF,TGTGCCAGCAGCACAGGACAGTCCCCCAGGACCGGGGAGCTGTTTTTT
TRBJ2-2,once,TRBV7-2,15,.,CASSLVSRGTGELFF,TGTGCCAGCAGCTTAGTCAGCAGGGGAACCGGGGAGCTGTTTTTT
TRBJ2-7,.,TRBV6-2/TRBV6-3,14,TRBD2,CASSKTGGTYEQYF,TGTGCCAGCAGTAAAACGGGGGGGACGTACGAGCAGTACTTC
TRBJ2-1,.,TRBV4-3,14,TRBD1,CASSRGQGDNEQFF,TGCGCCAGCAGCCGAGGACAGGGGGACAATGAGCAGTTCTTC
TRBJ1-1,.,TRBV7-2,16,TRBD1,CASSVTGVGKNTEAFF,TGTGCCAGCAGCGTCACAGGGGTTGGTAAGAACACTGAAGCTTTCTTT
TRBJ2-7,.,TRBV18,16,.,CASSPPGSGPSYEQYF,TGTGCCAGCTCACCACCTGGCAGCGGGCCCTCCTACGAGCAGTACTTC
TRBJ1-2,.,TRBV19,14,.,CASIPNRSNYGYTF,TGTGCCAGTATCCCAAACAGGTCCAACTATGGCTACACCTTC
TRBJ1-5,.,TRBV6-1,15,.,CASSEFLTANQPQHF,TGTGCCAGCAGTGAATTTCTCACAGCAAATCAGCCCCAGCATTTT
TRBJ2-2,.,TRBV7-2,16,.,CASSSAGTTNTGELFF,TGTGCCAGCAGTTCGGCCGGGACAACGAACACCGGGGAGCTGTTTTTT
TRBJ1-2,few,TRBV2,14,TRBD1,CASRETGGNYGYTF,TGTGCCAGCAGAGAAACAGGGGGGAACTATGGCTACACCTTC
TRBJ2-1,.,TRBV9,15,TRBD2,CASSPDGGSQNEQFF,TGTGCCAGCAGCCCGGACGGCGGGAGTCAAAATGAGCAGTTCTTC
TRBJ1-2,.,TRBV6-5,12,.,CACARGIYGYTF,TGTGCTTGTGCTAGGGGGATTTATGGCTACACCTTC
TRBJ2-7,.,TRBV4-2,17,.,CASSQGGGGKPSYEQYF,TGTGCCAGCAGCCAAGGCGGAGGAGGGAAACCCTCCTACGAGCAGTACTTC
TRBJ1-1,.,TRBV7-3,13,.,CASSLEANTEAFF,TGTGCCAGCAGCTTAGAAGCGAACACTGAAGCTTTCTTT
TRBJ2-5,.,TRBV6-5,15,TRBD1,CASSYGTGPQETQYF,TGTGCCAGCAGTTACGGGACAGGGCCGCAAGAGACCCAGTACTTC
TRBJ2-1,.,TRBV19,13,TRBD1,CASSIQRDSSSVF,TGTGCCAGTAGTATACAACGGGACAGTTCATCGGTCTTC
TRBJ2-7,.,TRBV9,14,TRBD1,CASSRTGGTHEQYF,TGTGCCAGCAGCCGGACAGGGGGAACCCACGAGCAGTACTTC
TRBJ2-4,.,TRBV18,15,.,CASAQGGRAKNIQYF,TGTGCCAGCGCACAGGGAGGGAGGGCCAAAAACATTCAGTACTTC
TRBJ2-3,.,TRBV12-3/TRBV12-4,13,.,CASSFGFVDTQYF,TGTGCCAGCAGTTTTGGCTTTGTAGATACGCAGTATTTT
TRBJ2-3,.,TRBV7-2,18,TRBD2,CASSLARTGGVRTDTQYF,TGTGCCAGCAGCTTAGCGCGGACCGGGGGGGTCCGCACAGATACGCAGTATTTT
TRBJ2-1,.,TRBV6-6,16,TRBD2,CASSYSTSGRYNEQFF,TGTGCCAGCAGTTACTCGACTAGCGGGAGATACAATGAGCAGTTCTTC
TRBJ2-4,.,TRBV19,16,TRBD1,CASSIDGQGSGNIQYF,TGTGCCAGTAGTATAGACGGACAGGGGTCGGGAAACATTCAGTACTTC
TRBJ1-2,.,TRBV10-3,16,.,CAISESSADRNYGYTF,TGTGCCATCAGTGAGTCGAGTGCCGACAGGAACTATGGCTACACCTTC
TRBJ1-2,.,TRBV12-5,14,.,CASGSRDTEYGYTF,TGTGCTAGTGGTTCCCGGGACACCGAATATGGCTACACCTTC
TRBJ2-3,.,TRBV5-1,16,TRBD2,CASSEGSSGRPDTQYF,TGCGCCAGTTCGGAGGGGTCTAGCGGGAGGCCGGATACGCAGTATTTT
TRBJ2-7,.,TRBV28,14,TRBD2,CASRLAGEVYEQYF,TGTGCCAGCAGATTAGCGGGAGAGGTGTACGAGCAGTACTTC
TRBJ2-5,.,TRBV19,16,TRBD2,CASSIRAAGGRETQYF,TGTGCCAGTAGTATAAGAGCAGCGGGGGGGCGGGAGACCCAGTACTTC
TRBJ2-1,.,TRBV9,15,TRBD2,CASSVVGLAFNEQFF,TGTGCCAGCAGCGTAGTGGGACTAGCTTTCAATGAGCAGTTCTTC
TRBJ1-5,.,TRBV7-9,14,.,CASSYDSPNQPQHF,TGTGCCAGCAGTTACGACAGCCCCAATCAGCCCCAGCATTTT
TRBJ2-1,.,TRBV6-2/TRBV6-3,17,TRBD2,CASSFTRPSGRLDEQFF,TGTGCCAGCAGTTTTACTCGCCCTAGCGGGCGGCTCGATGAGCAGTTCTTC
TRBJ1-2,.,TRBV6-5,13,TRBD1,CASSYLNRGGYTF,TGTGCCAGCAGTTACTTAAACAGGGGTGGCTACACCTTC
TRBJ2-7,.,TRBV7-2,16,.,CASSLPAGKIRYEQYF,TGTGCCAGCAGCTTGCCAGCGGGTAAGATCCGCTACGAGCAGTACTTC
TRBJ1-2,.,TRBV6-5,14,TRBD1,CATNPGQGDYGYTF,TGTGCCACCAATCCGGGACAGGGGGACTATGGCTACACCTTC
TRBJ2-5,.,TRBV11-2,14,TRBD2,CASSLDLGGETQYF,TGTGCCAGCAGCTTAGACCTGGGGGGGGAGACCCAGTACTTC
TRBJ1-5,.,TRBV6-5,12,.,CASHRVGQPQHF,TGTGCCAGTCACCGGGTTGGTCAGCCCCAGCATTTT
TRBJ1-3,once,TRBV5-4,15,TRBD1,CASSLGGTAGNTIYF,TGTGCCAGCAGCCTAGGAGGGACAGCTGGAAACACCATATATTTT
TRBJ1-2,.,TRBV19,13,TRBD1,CASSFKDRGGYTF,TGTGCCAGTAGTTTTAAGGACAGGGGTGGCTACACCTTC
TRBJ2-3,.,TRBV24-1,17,TRBD2,CATSDLAAGVSTDTQYF,TGTGCCACCAGTGACCTCGCGGCGGGAGTTAGCACAGATACGCAGTATTTT
TRBJ2-7,.,TRBV7-2,13,TRBD2,CASSAQPLAVKSF,TGTGCCAGCAGCGCTCAACCCCTAGCGGTCAAGTCCTTC
TRBJ2-7,once,TRBV27,15,TRBD1,CASRDGTGASYEQYF,TGTGCCAGCAGAGACGGGACAGGTGCCTCCTACGAGCAGTACTTC
TRBJ1-5,.,TRBV10-2,14,TRBD1,CASSDRAWNQPQHF,TGCGCCAGCAGCGACAGGGCTTGGAATCAGCCCCAGCATTTT
TRBJ1-2,few,TRBV4-1,18,TRBD1,CASSQDGGQGPGDYGYTF,TGCGCCAGCAGCCAAGATGGGGGACAGGGACCGGGGGACTATGGCTACACCTTC
TRBJ2-7,few,TRBV28,14,TRBD2,CASRTSEIFYEQYF,TGTGCCAGCAGGACTAGCGAGATCTTCTACGAGCAGTACTTC